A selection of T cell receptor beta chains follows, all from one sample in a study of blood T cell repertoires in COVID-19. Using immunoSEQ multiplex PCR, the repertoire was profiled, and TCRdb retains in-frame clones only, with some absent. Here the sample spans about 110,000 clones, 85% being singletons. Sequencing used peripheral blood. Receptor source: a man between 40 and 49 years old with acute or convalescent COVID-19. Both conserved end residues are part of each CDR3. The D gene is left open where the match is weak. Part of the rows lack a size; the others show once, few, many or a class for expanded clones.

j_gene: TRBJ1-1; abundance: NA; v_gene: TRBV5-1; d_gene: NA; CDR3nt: TGCGCCAGCAGCTTCGGTATGGGGGGTACCACTGAAGCTTTCTTT; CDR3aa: CASSFGMGGTTEAFF
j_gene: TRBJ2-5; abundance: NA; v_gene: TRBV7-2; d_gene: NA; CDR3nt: TGTGCCAGCAGCTCCTTCAGGGGTGAGACCCAGTACTTC; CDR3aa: CASSSFRGETQYF
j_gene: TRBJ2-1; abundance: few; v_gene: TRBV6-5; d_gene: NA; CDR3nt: TGTGCCAGCGCCGTGGCTAGGCTATACAATGAGCAGTTCTTC; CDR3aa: CASAVARLYNEQFF
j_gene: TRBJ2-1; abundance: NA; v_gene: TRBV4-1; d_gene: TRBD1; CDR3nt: TGCGCCAGCAGTCCCGGGACAGGGCCCTACAATGAGCAGTTCTTC; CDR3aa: CASSPGTGPYNEQFF
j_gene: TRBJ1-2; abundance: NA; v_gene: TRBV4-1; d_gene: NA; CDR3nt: TGCGCCAGCAGCCATGCCCGACGGAGCTCGGGTGGCTACACCTTC; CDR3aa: CASSHARRSSGGYTF
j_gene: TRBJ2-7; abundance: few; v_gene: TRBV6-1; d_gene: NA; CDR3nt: TGTGCCAGCAGTGAAGTAGCGGAGGCACCGGGGGAGCAGTACTTC; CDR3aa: CASSEVAEAPGEQYF
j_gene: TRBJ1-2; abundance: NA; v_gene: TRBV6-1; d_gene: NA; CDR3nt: TGTGCCAGCAGTGAAGCAGGCAGCCGGGGTGGCTACACCTTC; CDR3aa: CASSEAGSRGGYTF
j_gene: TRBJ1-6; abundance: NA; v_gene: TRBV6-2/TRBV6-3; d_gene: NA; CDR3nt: TGTGCCAGCAGTTTTCGGGACATGGGGAATTCACCCCTCCACTTT; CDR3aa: CASSFRDMGNSPLHF
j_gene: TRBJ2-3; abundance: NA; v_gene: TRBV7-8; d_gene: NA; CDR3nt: TGTGCCAGCAGCTGGGGCAATCCTTGGGCAGATACGCAGTATTTT; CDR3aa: CASSWGNPWADTQYF
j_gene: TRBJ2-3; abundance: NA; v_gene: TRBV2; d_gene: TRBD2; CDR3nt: TGTGCCAGCAGTGGCCCAGGGGGGAGTACTAGCGGGAGAGATACGCAGTATTTT; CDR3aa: CASSGPGGSTSGRDTQYF
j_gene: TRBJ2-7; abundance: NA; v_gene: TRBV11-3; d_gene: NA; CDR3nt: TGTGCCAGCAGCTTAGATCAGGGCGCGCGGCAGTACTTC; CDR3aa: CASSLDQGARQYF
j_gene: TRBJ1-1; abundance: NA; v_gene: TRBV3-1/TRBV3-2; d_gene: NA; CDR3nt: TGTGCCAGCAGCCAAGGACCAGGGGAGAACACTGAAGCTTTCTTT; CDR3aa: CASSQGPGENTEAFF
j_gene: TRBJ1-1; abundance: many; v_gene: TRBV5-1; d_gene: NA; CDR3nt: TGCGCCAGCAGCTTGACAGTCGGGAACACTGAAGCTTTCTTT; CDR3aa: CASSLTVGNTEAFF
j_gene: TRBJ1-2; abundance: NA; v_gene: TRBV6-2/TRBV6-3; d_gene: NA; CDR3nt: TGTGCCAGCAGCTCCCGCCGTGGACACCTCTATGGCTACACCTTC; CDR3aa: CASSSRRGHLYGYTF
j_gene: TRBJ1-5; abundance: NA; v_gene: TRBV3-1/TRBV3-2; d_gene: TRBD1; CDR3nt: TGTGCCAGCAGCATGACAGGGGGAGGACGACAGCCCCAGCATTTT; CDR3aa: CASSMTGGGRQPQHF
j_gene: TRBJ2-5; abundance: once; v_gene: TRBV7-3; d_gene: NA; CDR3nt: TGTGCCAGCAGCTACTCAGCGGCCGGGGAGACCCAGTACTTC; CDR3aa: CASSYSAAGETQYF
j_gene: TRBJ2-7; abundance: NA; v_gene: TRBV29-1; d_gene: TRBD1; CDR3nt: TGCAGCGTATGGGACAGGGGGCCTTACGAGCAGTACTTC; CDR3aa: CSVWDRGPYEQYF
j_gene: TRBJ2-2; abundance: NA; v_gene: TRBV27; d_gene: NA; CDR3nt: TGTGCCAGCAGTTCTCCGTACGGGGAGCTGTTTTTT; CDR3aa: CASSSPYGELFF
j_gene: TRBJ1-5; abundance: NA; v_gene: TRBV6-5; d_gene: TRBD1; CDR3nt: TGTGCCAGCAGGGCCCCCGACAGGGGGCGTCAGCCCCAGCATTTT; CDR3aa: CASRAPDRGRQPQHF
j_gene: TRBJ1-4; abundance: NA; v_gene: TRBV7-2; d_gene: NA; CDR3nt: TGTGCCAGCAGCTTGATACGATCCTCGGGGGGAACTAATGAAAAACTGTTTTTT; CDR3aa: CASSLIRSSGGTNEKLFF
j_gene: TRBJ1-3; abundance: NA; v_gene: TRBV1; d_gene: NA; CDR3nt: TGCACCAGCAGCCAAGAGCGGATCTACTCTGGAAACACCATATATTTT; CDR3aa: CTSSQERIYSGNTIYF
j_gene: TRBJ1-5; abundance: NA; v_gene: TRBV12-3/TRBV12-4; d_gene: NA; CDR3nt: TGTGCCAGCAGCCCGGGGGATTTTCAGCCCCAGCATTTT; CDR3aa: CASSPGDFQPQHF
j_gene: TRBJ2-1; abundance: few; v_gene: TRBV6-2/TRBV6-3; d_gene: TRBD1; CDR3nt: TGTGCCAGCAGCCCTAGACCGGGACAGATCAACAATGAGCAGTTCTTC; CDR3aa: CASSPRPGQINNEQFF
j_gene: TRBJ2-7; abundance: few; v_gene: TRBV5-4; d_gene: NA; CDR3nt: TGTGCCAGCAGCCCGGGTTGGGGGCGCAACGAGCAGTACTTC; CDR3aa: CASSPGWGRNEQYF
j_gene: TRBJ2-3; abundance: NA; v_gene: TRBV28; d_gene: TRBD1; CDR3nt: TGTGCCAGCAGTTCACCCGGGACAGGGAGCCTCACAGATACGCAGTATTTT; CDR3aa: CASSSPGTGSLTDTQYF
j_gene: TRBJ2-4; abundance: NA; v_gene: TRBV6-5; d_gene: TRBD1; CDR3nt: TGTGCCAGCAGGACACAGGGGGTATTAGGAAACATTCAGTACTTC; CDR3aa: CASRTQGVLGNIQYF
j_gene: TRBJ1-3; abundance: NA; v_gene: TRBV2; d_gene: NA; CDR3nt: TGTGCCAGCACCAGGACAACAGGAAACACCATATATTTT; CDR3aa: CASTRTTGNTIYF
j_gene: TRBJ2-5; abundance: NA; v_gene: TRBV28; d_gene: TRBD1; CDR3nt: TGTGCCAGCAGTTCATACAGGGGTCCCCACCAAGAGACCCAGTACTTC; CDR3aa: CASSSYRGPHQETQYF
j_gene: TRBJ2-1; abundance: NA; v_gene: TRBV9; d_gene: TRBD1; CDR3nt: TGTGCCAGCGGGGGACAGCCAAAGGATGAGCAGTTCTTC; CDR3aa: CASGGQPKDEQFF
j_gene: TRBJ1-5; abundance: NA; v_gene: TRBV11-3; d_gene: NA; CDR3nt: TGTGCCAGCAGCTTCCCTTGGGGGACAAAAACGGGTCAGCCCCAGCATTTT; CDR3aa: CASSFPWGTKTGQPQHF
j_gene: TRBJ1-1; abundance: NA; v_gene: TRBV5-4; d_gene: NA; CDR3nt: TGTGCCAGCAGCACTGGGACTCTCACTGAAGCTTTCTTT; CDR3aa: CASSTGTLTEAFF
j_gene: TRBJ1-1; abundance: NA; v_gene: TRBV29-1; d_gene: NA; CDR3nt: TGCAGCGTTGAGGGGGGTGGCCTCACTGAAGCTTTCTTT; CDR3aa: CSVEGGGLTEAFF
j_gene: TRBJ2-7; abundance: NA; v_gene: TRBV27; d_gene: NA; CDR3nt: TGTGCCAGCAGTGTTGAGGGCGCACGAGCTAGATACGAGCAGTACTTC; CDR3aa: CASSVEGARARYEQYF
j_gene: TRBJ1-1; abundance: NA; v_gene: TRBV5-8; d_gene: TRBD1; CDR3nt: TGTGCCAGCAGCTTGGAGGGACAGTTGAACACTGAAGCTTTCTTT; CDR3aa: CASSLEGQLNTEAFF
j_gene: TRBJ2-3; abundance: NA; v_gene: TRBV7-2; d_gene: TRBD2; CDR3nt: TGTGCCAGCAGCTCCGGCGGCGGGGGAGATACGCAGTATTTT; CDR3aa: CASSSGGGGDTQYF
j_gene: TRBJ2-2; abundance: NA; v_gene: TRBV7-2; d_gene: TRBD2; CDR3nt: TGTGCCAGCAGCCACCCCACGGGGGGGGCCAACACCGGGGAGCTGTTTTTT; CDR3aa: CASSHPTGGANTGELFF
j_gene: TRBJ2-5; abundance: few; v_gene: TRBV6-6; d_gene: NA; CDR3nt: TGTGCCAGCAGTTACTCCGGGTGGGAGACCCAGTACTTC; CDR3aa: CASSYSGWETQYF